This T cell receptor beta chain came from a study of blood T cell repertoires in COVID-19. Those enrolled, adults aged about 18 to 89 years, came from some 23 US areas. Participants' own reports of clinical history determined their cohort assignment. Authors' methods: By means of reference gene primer amplification, nucleated cell counts were estimated. Measured with immunoSEQ multiplex PCR; TCRdb has only the in-frame clones, and not every one. From that table come the V and J calls and clone size; the DNA was used to work out D and trimming. Of just over 300,000 clones in the sample, 86% were seen once. V lost 2 bases to trimming and J lost 1 base, with 12 bases between them. The CDR3 extends over 15 amino acids. Germline values: CDR1 LNHNV, CDR2 YYDKDF (reference sequence).

The rearrangement uses TRBV15 and TRBJ2-7; maybe TRBD2 (6 bases). This TCR came from a man aged 30 to 39 who had recovered from COVID-19. The sequencing sample was made of PBMCs or T cells enriched from blood (not recorded which). The DNA of the CDR3 is TGTGCCACCAGCAGATCCGAGGAGGGGTCCTACGAGCAGTACTTC. Its protein product is CATSRSEEGSYEQYF. Filled out from reference TRBV15 and TRBJ2-7, the complete variable domain reads DAMVIQNPRYQVTQFGKPVTLSCSQTLNHNVMYWYQQKSSQAPKLLFHYYDKDFNNEADTPDNFQSRRPNTSFCFLDIRSPGLGDTAMYLCATSRSEEGSYEQYFGPGTRLTVT.